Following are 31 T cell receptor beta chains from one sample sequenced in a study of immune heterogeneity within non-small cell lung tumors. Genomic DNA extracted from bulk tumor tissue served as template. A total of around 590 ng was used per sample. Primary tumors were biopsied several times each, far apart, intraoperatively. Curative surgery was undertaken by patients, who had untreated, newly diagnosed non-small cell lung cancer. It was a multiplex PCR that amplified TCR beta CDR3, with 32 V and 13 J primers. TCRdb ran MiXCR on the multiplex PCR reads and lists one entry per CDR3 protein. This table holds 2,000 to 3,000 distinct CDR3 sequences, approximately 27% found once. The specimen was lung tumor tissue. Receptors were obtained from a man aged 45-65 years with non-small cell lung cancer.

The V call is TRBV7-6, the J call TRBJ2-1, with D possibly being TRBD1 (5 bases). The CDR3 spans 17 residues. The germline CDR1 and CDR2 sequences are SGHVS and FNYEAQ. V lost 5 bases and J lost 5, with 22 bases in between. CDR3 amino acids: CASSRTDQGRRHNEQFF. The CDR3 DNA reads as TGTGCCAGCAGCCGAACCGACCAGGGTCGTAGGCACAATGAGCAGTTCTTC. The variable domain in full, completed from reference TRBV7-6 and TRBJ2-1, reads GAGVSQSPRYKVTKRGQDVALRCDPISGHVSLYWYRQALGQGPEFLTYFNYEAQQDKSGLPNDRFSAERPEGSISTLTIQRTEQRDSAMYRCASSRTDQGRRHNEQFFGPGTRLTVL.

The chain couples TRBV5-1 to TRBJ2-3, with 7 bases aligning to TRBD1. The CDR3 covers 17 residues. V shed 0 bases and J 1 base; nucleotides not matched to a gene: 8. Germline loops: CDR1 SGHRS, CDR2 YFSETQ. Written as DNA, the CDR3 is TGCGCCAGCAGCTTGGGACAGGGTTACGGGGGCACAGATACGCAGTATTTT. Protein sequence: CASSLGQGYGGTDTQYF.

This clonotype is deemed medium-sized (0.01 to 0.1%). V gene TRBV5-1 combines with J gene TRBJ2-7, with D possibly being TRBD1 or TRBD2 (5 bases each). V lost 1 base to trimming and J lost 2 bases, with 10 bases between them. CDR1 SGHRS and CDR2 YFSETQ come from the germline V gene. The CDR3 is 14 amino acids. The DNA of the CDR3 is TGCGCCAGCAGCTTGCGGGGCAGGACCTACGAGCAGTACTTC. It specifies CASSLRGRTYEQYF.

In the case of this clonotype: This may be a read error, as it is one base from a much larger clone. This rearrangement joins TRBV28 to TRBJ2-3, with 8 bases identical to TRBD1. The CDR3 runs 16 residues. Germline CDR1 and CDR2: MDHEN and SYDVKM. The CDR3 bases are TGTTCCAGCAGCCCGAGGGCAGGGGGCTGGGTAGATACGCAGTATTTT. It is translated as CSSSPRAGGWVDTQYF. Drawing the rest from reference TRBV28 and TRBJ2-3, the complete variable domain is DVKVTQSSRYLVKRTGEKVFLECVQDMDHENMFWYRQDPGLGLRLIYFSYDVKMKEKGDIPEGYSVSREKKERFSLILESASTNQTSMYLCSSSPRAGGWVDTQYFGPGTRLTVL.

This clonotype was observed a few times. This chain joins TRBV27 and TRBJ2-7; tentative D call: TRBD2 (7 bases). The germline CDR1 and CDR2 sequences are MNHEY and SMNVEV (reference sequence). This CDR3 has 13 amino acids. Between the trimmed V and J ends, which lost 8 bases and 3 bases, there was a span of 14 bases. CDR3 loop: CASRRGGSYEQYF. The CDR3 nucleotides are TGTGCCAGCCGGAGGGGGGGCAGCTACGAGCAGTACTTC.

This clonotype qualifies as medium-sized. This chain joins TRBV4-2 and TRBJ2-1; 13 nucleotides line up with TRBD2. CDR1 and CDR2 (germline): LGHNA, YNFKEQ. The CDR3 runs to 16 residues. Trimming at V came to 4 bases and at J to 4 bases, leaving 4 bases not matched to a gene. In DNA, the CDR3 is TGTGCCAGCAGCCTGACGGGACTAGCGGGATACAATGAGCAGTTCTTC. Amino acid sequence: CASSLTGLAGYNEQFF.

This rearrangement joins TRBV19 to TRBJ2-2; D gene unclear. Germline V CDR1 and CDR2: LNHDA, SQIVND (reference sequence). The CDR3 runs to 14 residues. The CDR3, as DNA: TGTGCTAAGAACCCAAAAGGGCCCACCGGGGAGCTGTTTTTT. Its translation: CAKNPKGPTGELFF.

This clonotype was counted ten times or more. In DNA, the CDR3 is TGTGCCAGCAGCCACATAGCGGGAGGGCTGAGTGCGTCCTACGAGCAGTACTTC. Amino acid sequence: CASSHIAGGLSASYEQYF. The gene calls are TRBV7-6 and TRBJ2-7; TRBD2 aligns across 11 bases. This CDR3 spans 18 amino acids. Germline CDR1 SGHVS, CDR2 FNYEAQ. The V and J ends lost 5 bases and 1 base, in that order; junction bases with no gene match: 13.

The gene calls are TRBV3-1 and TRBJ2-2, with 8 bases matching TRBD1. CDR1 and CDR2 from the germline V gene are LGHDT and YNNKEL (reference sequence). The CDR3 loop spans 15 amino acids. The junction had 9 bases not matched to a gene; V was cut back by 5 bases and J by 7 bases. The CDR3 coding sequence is TGTGCCAGCAGCTTTGGACAGGGTACTGGCGGGGAGCTGTTTTTT. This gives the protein CASSFGQGTGGELFF.

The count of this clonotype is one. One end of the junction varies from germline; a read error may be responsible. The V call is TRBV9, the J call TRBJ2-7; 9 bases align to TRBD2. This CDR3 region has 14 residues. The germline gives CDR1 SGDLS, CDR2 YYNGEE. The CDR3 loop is CASSVDSGSYGQYF. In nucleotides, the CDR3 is TGTGCCAGCAGCGTAGATAGCGGGAGTTACGGGCAGTACTTC.

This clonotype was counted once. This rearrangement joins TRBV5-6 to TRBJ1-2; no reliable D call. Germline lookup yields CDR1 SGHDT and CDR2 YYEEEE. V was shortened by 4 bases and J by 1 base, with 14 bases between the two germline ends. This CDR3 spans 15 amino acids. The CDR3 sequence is CASSGGYGYNYGYTF. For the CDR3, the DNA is TGTGCCAGCAGCGGCGGTTATGGGTATAACTATGGCTACACCTTC. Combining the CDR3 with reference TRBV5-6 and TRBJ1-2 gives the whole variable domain DAGVTQSPTHLIKTRGQQVTLRCSPKSGHDTVSWYQQALGQGPQFIFQYYEEEERQRGNFPDRFSGHQFPNYSSELNVNALLLGDSALYLCASSGGYGYNYGYTFGSGTRLTVV.

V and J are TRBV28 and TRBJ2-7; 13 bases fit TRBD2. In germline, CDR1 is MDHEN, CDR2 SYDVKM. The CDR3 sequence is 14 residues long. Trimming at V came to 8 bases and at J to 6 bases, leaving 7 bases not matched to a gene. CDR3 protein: CASVGTSGNFEQYF. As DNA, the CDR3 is TGTGCCAGCGTTGGGACTAGCGGGAACTTCGAGCAGTACTTC.

The CDR3 is CASSPETRGRAFF. The CDR3 DNA reads TGTGCCAGCAGTCCCGAGACAAGGGGGCGAGCTTTCTTT. V usage is TRBV6-1 and J usage is TRBJ1-1; 7 bases are a match to TRBD1. The CDR3 contains 13 residues. The ends lost 5 bases at V and 10 bases at J; junction bases unmatched: 10. Germline V gene lookup returns CDR1 MNHNS and CDR2 SASEGT.

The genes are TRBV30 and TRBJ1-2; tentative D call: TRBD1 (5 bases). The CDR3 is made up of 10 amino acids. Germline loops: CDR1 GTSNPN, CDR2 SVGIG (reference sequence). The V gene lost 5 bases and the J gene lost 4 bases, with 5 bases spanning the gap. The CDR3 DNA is TGTGCCTGGGGGGCCTATGGCTACACCTTC. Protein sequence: CAWGAYGYTF.

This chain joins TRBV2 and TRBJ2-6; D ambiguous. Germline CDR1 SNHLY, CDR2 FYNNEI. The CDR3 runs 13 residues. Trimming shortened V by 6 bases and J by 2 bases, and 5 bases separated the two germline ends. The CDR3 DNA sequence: TGTGCCAGCAGCGGAACTGGGGCCAACGTCCTGACTTTC. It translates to CASSGTGANVLTF.

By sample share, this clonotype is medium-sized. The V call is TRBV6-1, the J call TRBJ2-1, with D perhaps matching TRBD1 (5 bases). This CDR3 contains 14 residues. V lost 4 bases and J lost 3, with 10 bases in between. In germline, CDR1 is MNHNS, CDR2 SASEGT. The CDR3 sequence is CASSGLDNYNEQFF. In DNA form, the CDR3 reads TGTGCCAGCAGTGGGTTGGACAACTACAATGAGCAGTTCTTC.

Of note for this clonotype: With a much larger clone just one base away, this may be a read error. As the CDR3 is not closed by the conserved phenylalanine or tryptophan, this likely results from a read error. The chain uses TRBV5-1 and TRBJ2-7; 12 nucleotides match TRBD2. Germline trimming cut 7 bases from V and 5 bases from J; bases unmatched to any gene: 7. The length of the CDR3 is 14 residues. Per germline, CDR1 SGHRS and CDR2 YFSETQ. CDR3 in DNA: TGCGCCAGCGGTCTAGCGGGAGGGGGCGACGAGCAGTACATC. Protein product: CASGLAGGGDEQYI.

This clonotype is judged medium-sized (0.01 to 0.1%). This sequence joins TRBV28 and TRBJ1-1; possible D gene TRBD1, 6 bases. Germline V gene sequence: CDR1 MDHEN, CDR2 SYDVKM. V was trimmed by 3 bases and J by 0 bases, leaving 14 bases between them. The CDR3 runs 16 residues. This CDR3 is CASSFGGRLLNTEAFF. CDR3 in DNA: TGTGCCAGCAGTTTTGGGGGCCGACTATTGAACACTGAAGCTTTCTTT.

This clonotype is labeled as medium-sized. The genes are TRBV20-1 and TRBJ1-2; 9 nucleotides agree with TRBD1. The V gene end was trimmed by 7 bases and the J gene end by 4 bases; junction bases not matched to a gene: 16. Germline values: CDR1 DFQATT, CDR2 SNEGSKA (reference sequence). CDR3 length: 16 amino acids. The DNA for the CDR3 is TGCAGTGTCAGCCAGCACCGGGACAGGGATGGCTATGGCTACACCTTC. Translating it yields CSVSQHRDRDGYGYTF.

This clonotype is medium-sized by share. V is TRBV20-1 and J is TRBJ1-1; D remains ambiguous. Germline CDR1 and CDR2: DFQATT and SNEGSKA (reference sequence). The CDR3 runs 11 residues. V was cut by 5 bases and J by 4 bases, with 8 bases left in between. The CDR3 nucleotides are TGCAGTGCTTTAGCTGGCACTGAAGCTTTCTTT. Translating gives CSALAGTEAFF.

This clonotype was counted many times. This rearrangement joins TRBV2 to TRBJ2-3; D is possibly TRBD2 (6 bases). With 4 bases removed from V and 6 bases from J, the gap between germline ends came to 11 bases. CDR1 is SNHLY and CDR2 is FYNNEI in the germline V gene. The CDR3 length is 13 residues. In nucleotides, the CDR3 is TGTGCCAGCAGTGCTGGGGGGATCGATACGCAGTATTTT. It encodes CASSAGGIDTQYF.

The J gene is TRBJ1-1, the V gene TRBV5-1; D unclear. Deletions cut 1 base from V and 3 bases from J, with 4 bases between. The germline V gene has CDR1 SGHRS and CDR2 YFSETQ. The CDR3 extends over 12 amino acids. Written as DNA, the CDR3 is TGCGCCAGCAGCTTGCGCGACACTGAAGCTTTCTTT. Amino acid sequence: CASSLRDTEAFF.

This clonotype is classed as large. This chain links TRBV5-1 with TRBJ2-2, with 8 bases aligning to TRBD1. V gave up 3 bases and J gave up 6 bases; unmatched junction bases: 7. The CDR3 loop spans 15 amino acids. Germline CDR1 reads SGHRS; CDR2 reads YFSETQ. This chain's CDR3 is CASSYRTGSAGELFF. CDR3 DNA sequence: TGCGCCAGCAGCTATCGGACAGGGTCCGCCGGGGAGCTGTTTTTT. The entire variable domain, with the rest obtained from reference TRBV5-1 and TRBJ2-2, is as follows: KAGVTQTPRYLIKTRGQQVTLSCSPISGHRSVSWYQQTPGQGLQFLFEYFSETQRNKGNFPGRFSGRQFSNSRSEMNVSTLELGDSALYLCASSYRTGSAGELFFGEGSRLTVL.

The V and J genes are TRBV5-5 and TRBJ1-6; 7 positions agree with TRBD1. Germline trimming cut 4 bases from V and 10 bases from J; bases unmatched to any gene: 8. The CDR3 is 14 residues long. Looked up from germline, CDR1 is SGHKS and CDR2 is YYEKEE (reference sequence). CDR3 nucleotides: TGTGCCAGCAGCGGACGACAGGGTTACTCACCCCTCCACTTT. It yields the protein CASSGRQGYSPLHF.

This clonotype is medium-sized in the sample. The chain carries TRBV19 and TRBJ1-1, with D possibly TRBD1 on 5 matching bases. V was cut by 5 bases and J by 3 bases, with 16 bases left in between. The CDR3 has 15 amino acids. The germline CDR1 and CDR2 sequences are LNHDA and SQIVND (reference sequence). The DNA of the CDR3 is TGTGCCAGTAGTTCTGACAGACAAGGTGACACTGAAGCTTTCTTT. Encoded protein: CASSSDRQGDTEAFF.

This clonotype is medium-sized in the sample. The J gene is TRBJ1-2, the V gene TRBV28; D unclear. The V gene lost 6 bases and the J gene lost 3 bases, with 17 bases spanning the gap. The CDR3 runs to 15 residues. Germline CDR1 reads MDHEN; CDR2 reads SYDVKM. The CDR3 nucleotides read TGTGCCAGCAGCTCGACCGGGTCGTGGTACTATGGCTACACCTTC. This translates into CASSSTGSWYYGYTF.

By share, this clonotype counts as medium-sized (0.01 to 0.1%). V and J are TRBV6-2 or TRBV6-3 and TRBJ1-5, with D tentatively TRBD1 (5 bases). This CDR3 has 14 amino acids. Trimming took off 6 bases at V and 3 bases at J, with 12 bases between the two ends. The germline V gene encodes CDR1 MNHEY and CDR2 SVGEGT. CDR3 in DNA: TGTGCCAGCAGCTTTGCGGGGCCCAATCAGCCCCAGCATTTT. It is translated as CASSFAGPNQPQHF.

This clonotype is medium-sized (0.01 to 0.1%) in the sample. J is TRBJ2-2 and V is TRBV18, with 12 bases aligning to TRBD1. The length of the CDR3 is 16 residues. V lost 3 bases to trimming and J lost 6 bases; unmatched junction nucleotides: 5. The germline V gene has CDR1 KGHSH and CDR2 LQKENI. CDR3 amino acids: CASSPPGQGASGELFF. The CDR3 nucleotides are TGTGCCAGCTCACCGCCGGGACAGGGGGCCTCCGGGGAGCTGTTTTTT. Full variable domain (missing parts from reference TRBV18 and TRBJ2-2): NAGVMQNPRHLVRRRGQEARLRCSPMKGHSHVYWYRQLPEEGLKFMVYLQKENIIDESGMPKERFSAEFPKEGPSILRIQQVVRGDSAAYFCASSPPGQGASGELFFGEGSRLTVL.

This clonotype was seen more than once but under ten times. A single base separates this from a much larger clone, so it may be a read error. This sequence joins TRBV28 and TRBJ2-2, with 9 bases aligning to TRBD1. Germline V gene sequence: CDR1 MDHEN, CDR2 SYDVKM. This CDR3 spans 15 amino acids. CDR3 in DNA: TGTGCCAGCAGCGACAGGGGGTCGGACACCGGGGGGCTGTTTTTT. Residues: CASSDRGSDTGGLFF.

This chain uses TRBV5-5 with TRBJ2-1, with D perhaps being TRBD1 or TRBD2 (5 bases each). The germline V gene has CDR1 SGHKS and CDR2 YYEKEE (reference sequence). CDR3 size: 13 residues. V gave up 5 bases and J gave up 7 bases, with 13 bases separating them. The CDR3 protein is CASSPGPENEQFF. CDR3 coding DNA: TGTGCCAGCAGTCCGGGACCGGAGAATGAGCAGTTCTTC.

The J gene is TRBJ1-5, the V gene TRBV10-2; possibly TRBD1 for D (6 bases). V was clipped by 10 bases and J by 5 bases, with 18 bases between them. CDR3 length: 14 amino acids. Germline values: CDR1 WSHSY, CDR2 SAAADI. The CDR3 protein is CATREGVYDQPQHF. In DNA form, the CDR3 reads TGCGCCACCAGGGAGGGGGTTTATGATCAGCCCCAGCATTTT.